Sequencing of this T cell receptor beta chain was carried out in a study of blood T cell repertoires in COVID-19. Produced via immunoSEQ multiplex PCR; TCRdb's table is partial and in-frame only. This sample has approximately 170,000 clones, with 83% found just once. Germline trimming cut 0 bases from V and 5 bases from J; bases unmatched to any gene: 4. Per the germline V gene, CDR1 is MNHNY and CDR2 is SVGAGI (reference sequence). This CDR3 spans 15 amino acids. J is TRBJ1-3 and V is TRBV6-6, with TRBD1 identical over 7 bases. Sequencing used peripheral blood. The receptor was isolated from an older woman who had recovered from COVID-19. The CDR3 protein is CASSYSPTGRNTIYF. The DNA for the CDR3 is TGTGCCAGCAGTTACTCGCCGACAGGGAGAAACACCATATATTTT.